This T cell receptor beta chain was observed in a study of T cells after yellow fever vaccination (dated by TCRdb to the late 2010s). For the study in its entirety: The SMART-Seq v4 Ultra Low Input RNA kit was used to prepare libraries from fractions with low cell numbers. To follow T-cell clones before and after both primary and booster YFV17D yellow fever vaccination, bulk TCR alpha and beta repertoires underwent longitudinal sequencing. Blood samples were taken at several timepoints before and after primary and secondary immunization, and bulk PBMC replicates and cell subsets were isolated. The cohort comprised two healthy male donors, one aged 18 to 29 and one aged 30 to 40 years.

This clonotype was detected only a few times. Its target antigen remains unknown. No quality values exist for individual bases; no much larger clone is one base distant. TCRdb shows the sequencer as Illumina NovaSeq 6000. TCR cDNA was synthesized by 5'RACE template switching, which introduced a universal primer site and unique molecular identifiers. cDNA synthesis was primed from both the TCR alpha and TCR beta constant segments. Libraries were amplified in two PCR steps, with sample barcodes and sequencing adapters added in the second step. Sequencing of the libraries was done on either Illumina HiSeq 2500 (2x100 bp) or NovaSeq (2x150 bp). The paper's processing steps were these. Demultiplexing of reads and collapsing into UMI consensus sequences were performed with MIGEC, and V(D)J alignment was carried out with MiXCR. Clonotypes responding to the vaccine were identified with edgeR on replicate PBMC samples, with the criteria of FDR below 0.01 and a log2 fold change above 5 up to day 15. Bulk clonotypes were assigned CD4 or CD8 identity according to which sequenced CD4 or CD8 repertoire held them at higher abundance. TCRdb reran the public reads through fastp at Q25 and MiXCR, keeping productive beta chains. Every CDR3 protein is listed once, alongside the most common genes and DNA of its rows. The V and J calls, along with clone size, are taken from TCRdb and not from the paper's own processing. The sample table lists 100,000 to 150,000 distinct CDR3 sequences, roughly 15% of them with a count of one. Roughly 44% of the sample rests with the top ten.

From its cysteine to its phenylalanine, the CDR3 spans 13 amino acids. The DNA shown is the 39-base CDR3, in frame from base 1. V is clipped by 5 bases and J by 9 bases, and the sequence between their germline boundaries is 14 bases long. The germline V gene (reference sequence) gives CDR1 as MNHEY and CDR2 as SMNVEV. General study outcomes and caveats: Only two donors were included in the study, so the extent to which the findings can be generalized is limited. FACS-sorted repertoires could contain abundant contaminating clonotypes from the bulk population, so computational filtering was required. A small share of clonotypes was detected in both CD4 and CD8 compartments, with the overlap likely arising from convergent recombination. After the booster, most of the clones that had expanded following primary vaccination were detected again (just under 97% of CD4 and around 88% of CD8), which suggests that memory was broadly maintained. The secondary T-cell response was weaker than the primary response but faster, peaking on day 5 instead of day 15.

In the paper's terms, the treatment or condition label means: live attenuated yellow fever vaccine strain. A standard Ficoll-Paque protocol was used to isolate PBMCs from peripheral blood. CD4 and CD8 T-cell fractions were isolated with Dynabeads CD4 and CD8 positive selection kits. TriZol was used to extract RNA from bulk PBMCs, from CD4 and CD8 fractions, and from dextramer-positive and dextramer-negative fractions. The sequence links TRBV27 to TRBJ2-1; no D segment can be confidently identified. The clonotype was recovered from a man aged 18 to 29 who received the YFV17D yellow fever vaccine. Sequencing used CD8+ T cells sorted from PBMCs, obtained 5 days after the yellow fever booster vaccination. The CDR3: CASSPSQSGEQFF. Read as DNA, the sequence is TGTGCCAGCAGTCCCTCCCAAAGTGGTGAGCAGTTCTTC.